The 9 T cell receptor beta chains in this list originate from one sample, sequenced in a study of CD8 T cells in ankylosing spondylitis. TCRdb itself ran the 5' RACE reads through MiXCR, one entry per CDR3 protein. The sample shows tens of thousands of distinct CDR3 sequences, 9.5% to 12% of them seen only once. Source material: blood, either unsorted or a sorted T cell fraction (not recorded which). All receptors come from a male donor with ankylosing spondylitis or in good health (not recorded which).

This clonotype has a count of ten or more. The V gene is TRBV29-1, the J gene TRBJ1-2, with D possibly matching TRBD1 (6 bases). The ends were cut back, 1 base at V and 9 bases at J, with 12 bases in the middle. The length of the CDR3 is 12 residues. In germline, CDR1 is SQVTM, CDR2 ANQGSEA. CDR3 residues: CSVEVSRGSYTF. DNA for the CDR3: TGCAGCGTTGAAGTATCCAGGGGAAGCTACACCTTC.

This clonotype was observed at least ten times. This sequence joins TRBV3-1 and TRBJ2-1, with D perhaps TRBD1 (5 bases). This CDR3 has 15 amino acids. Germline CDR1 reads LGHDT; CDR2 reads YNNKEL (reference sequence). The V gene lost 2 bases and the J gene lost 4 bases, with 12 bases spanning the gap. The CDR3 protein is CASSQLWGPYNEQFF. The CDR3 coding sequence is TGTGCCAGCAGCCAACTGTGGGGCCCTTACAATGAGCAGTTCTTC.

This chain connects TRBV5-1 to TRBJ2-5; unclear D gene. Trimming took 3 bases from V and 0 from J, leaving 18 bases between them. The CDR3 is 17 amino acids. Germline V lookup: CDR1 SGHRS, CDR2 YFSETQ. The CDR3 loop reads CASSYLTSSSYQETQYF. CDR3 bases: TGCGCCAGCAGCTACTTAACATCCAGCTCGTACCAAGAGACCCAGTACTTC.

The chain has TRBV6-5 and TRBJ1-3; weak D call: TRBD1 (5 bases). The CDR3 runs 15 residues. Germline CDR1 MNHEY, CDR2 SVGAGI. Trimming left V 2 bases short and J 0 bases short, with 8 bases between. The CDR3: CASSYGTVSGNTIYF. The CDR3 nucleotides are TGTGCCAGCAGTTACGGGACCGTCTCTGGAAACACCATATATTTT.

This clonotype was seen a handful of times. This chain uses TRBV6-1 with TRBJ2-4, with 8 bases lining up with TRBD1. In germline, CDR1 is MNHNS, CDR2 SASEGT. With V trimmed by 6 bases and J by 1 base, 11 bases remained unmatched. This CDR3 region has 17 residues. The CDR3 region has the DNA TGTGCCAGCAGGCCCGGGACAGGTTTTTTCGCCAAAAACATTCAGTACTTC. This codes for CASRPGTGFFAKNIQYF.

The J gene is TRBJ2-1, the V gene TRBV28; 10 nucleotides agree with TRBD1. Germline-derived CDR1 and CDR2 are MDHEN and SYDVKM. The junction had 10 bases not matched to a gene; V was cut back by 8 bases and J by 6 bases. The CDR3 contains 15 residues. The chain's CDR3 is CASGPGTGVGNEQFF. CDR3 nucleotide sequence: TGTGCCAGCGGCCCCGGGACAGGGGTGGGCAATGAGCAGTTCTTC.

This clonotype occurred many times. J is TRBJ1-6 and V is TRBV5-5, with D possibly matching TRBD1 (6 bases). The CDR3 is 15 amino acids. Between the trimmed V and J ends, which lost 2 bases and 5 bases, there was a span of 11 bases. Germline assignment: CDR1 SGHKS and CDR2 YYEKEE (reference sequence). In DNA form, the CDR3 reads TGTGCCAGCAGCTTAGTAGGACAGAATAATTCACCCCTCCACTTT. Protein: CASSLVGQNNSPLHF.

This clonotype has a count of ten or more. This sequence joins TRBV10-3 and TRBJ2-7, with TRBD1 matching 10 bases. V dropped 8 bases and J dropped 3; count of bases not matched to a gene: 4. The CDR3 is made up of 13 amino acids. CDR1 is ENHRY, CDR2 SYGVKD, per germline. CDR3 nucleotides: TGTGCCATCGGAGGACAGGGGGGCTACGAGCAGTACTTC. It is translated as CAIGGQGGYEQYF.

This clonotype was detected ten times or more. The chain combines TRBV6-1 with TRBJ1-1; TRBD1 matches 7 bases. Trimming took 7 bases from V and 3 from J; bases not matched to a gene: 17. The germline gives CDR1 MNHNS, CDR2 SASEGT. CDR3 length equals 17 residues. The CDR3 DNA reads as TGTGCCAGCAAAAAAGGGGTTGGAAGGGGGCGTGACACTGAAGCTTTCTTT. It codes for CASKKGVGRGRDTEAFF.